These 9 T cell receptor beta chains originate from one sample sequenced in a study of blood T cell repertoires in COVID-19. Some clones are missing from TCRdb's copy, which holds only in-frame ones; the method was immunoSEQ multiplex PCR. The table lists roughly 380,000 clones, about 85% of them singletons. Sequences were obtained from peripheral blood. The receptor set was obtained from a woman aged 18-35 years with acute or convalescent COVID-19.

The chain couples TRBV30 to TRBJ1-2; D is possibly TRBD1 (5 bases). Deletions cut 2 bases from V and 2 bases from J, with 12 bases between. Germline V CDR1 and CDR2: GTSNPN, SVGIG (reference sequence). This CDR3 spans 14 amino acids. Here the CDR3 DNA reads TGTGCCTGGAGTCCAGGGTTTCCAAACTATGGCTACACCTTC. As protein: CAWSPGFPNYGYTF. Based on the CDR3 plus reference TRBV30 and TRBJ1-2, the full variable domain is SQTIHQWPATLVQPVGSPLSLECTVEGTSNPNLYWYRQAAGRGLQLLFYSVGIGQISSEVPQNLSASRPQDRQFILSSKKLLLSDSGFYLCAWSPGFPNYGYTFGSGTRLTVV.

This chain joins TRBV9 and TRBJ2-7; D perhaps matches TRBD1 (6 bases). CDR3 length equals 15 residues. The V gene's germline CDR1 is SGDLS and CDR2 YYNGEE. V dropped 1 base and J dropped 3 bases, with 14 bases sitting between them. CDR3 sequence (DNA): TGTGCCAGCAGCGTAACAGGGCTCCCTAACTACGAGCAGTACTTC. This encodes CASSVTGLPNYEQYF.

This chain joins TRBV9 and TRBJ1-2; 7 bases align to TRBD1. Per germline, CDR1 SGDLS and CDR2 YYNGEE. The CDR3 sequence is 13 residues long. Trimming cost V 2 bases and J 5 bases; bases outside gene matches: 3. CDR3: CASSVGQSYGYTF. CDR3 nucleotide sequence: TGTGCCAGCAGCGTGGGACAGTCGTATGGCTACACCTTC.

The genes are TRBV2 and TRBJ1-3; 8 positions match TRBD1. The V and J ends lost 1 base and 4 bases, in that order; junction bases with no gene match: 3. Per the germline V gene, CDR1 is SNHLY and CDR2 is FYNNEI. The CDR3 consists of 15 residues. The CDR3 DNA reads as TGTGCCAGCAGTGAAGGTGGACAGGGAGGAAACACCATATATTTT. This codes for CASSEGGQGGNTIYF.

This clone came up a few times. The genes are TRBV12-3 or TRBV12-4 and TRBJ1-1; 10 bases line up with TRBD1. This CDR3 is 12 amino acids long. Trimming removed 10 bases from V and 4 bases from J; junction bases left unmatched: 3. The CDR3 DNA reads as TGTGCCACTAGGACAGGGGGCACTGAAGCTTTCTTT. Translation: CATRTGGTEAFF.

The chain joins TRBV6-2 or TRBV6-3 to TRBJ2-7; possible D gene TRBD1, 6 bases. The CDR3 length is 16 residues. V lost 0 bases and J 3 bases, leaving 15 bases between the germline ends. Per the germline V gene, CDR1 is MNHEY and CDR2 is SVGEGT. The CDR3 sequence: CASSYSIPGASYEQYF. The CDR3 coding sequence is TGTGCCAGCAGTTACTCGATACCAGGGGCCAGCTACGAGCAGTACTTC.

The rearrangement uses TRBV2 and TRBJ2-3, with 8 bases fitting TRBD1. The V segment lost 4 bases and the J segment 3 bases; nucleotides outside the gene matches: 9. Germline V gene lookup returns CDR1 SNHLY and CDR2 FYNNEI. The CDR3 has 16 amino acids. The chain's CDR3 is CASSAGAGGVTDTQYF. The CDR3 DNA sequence: TGTGCCAGCAGTGCGGGGGCAGGGGGCGTAACAGATACGCAGTATTTT.

The J gene is TRBJ1-4, the V gene TRBV15; D remains unclear. In germline, CDR1 is LNHNV, CDR2 YYDKDF (reference sequence). V lost 5 bases to trimming and J lost 10 bases, with 14 bases between them. This CDR3 is built from 13 residues. The CDR3 coding sequence is TGTGCCACCAGCTCTGGCGGCCGGCGAAAACTGTTTTTT. Protein: CATSSGGRRKLFF.

The chain couples TRBV2 to TRBJ2-2, with 7 bases identical to TRBD1. This CDR3 contains 16 residues. V dropped 10 bases and J dropped 0; count of bases not matched to a gene: 11. From germline, CDR1 is SNHLY and CDR2 FYNNEI. CDR3 amino acids: CATAAGGAPNTGELFF. The CDR3 nucleotides read TGTGCCACCGCGGCAGGGGGTGCCCCGAACACCGGGGAGCTGTTTTTT. The full variable domain, with the rest looked up from reference TRBV2 and TRBJ2-2, is EPEVTQTPSHQVTQMGQEVILRCVPISNHLYFYWYRQILGQKVEFLVSFYNNEISEKSEIFDDQFSVERPDGSNFTLKIRSTKLEDSAMYFCATAAGGAPNTGELFFGEGSRLTVL.